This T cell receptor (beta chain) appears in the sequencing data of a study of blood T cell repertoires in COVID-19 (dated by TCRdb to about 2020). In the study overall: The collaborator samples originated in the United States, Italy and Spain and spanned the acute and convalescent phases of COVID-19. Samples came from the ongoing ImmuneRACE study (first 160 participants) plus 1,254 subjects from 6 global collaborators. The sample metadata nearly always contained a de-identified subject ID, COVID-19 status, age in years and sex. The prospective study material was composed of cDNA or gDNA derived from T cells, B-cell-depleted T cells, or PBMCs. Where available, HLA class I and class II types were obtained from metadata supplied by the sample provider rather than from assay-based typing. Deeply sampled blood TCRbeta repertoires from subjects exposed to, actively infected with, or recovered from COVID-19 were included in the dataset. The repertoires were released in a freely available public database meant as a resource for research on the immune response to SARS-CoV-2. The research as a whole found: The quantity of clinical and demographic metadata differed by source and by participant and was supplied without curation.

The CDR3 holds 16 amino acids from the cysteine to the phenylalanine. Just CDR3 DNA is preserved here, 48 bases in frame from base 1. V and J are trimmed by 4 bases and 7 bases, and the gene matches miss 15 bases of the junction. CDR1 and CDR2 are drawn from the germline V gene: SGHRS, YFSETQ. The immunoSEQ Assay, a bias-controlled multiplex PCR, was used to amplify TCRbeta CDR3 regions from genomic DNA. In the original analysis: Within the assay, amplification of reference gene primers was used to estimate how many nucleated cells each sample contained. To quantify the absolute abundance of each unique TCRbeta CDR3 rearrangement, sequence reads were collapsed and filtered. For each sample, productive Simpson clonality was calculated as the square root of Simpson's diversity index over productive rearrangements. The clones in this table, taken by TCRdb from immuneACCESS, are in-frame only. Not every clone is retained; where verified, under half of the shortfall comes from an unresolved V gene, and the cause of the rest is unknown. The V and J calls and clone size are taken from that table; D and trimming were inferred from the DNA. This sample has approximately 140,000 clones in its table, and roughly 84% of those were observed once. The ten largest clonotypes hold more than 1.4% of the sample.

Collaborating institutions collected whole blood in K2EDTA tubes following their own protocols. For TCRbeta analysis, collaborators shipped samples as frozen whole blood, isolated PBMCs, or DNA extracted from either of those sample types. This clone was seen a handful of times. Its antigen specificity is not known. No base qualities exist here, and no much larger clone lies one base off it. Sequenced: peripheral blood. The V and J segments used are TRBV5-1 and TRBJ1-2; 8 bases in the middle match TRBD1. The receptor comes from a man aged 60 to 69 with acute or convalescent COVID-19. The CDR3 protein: CASSLGGQEAFGGYTF. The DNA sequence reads TGCGCCAGCAGCCTGGGGGGACAGGAGGCTTTCGGTGGCTACACCTTC. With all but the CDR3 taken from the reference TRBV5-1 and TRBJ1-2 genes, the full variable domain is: KAGVTQTPRYLIKTRGQQVTLSCSPISGHRSVSWYQQTPGQGLQFLFEYFSETQRNKGNFPGRFSGRQFSNSRSEMNVSTLELGDSALYLCASSLGGQEAFGGYTFGSGTRLTVV.